This entry lists 2 T cell receptor beta chains sequenced from one sample in a study of blood T cell repertoires in COVID-19. The protocol was immunoSEQ multiplex PCR, while the TCRdb copy is restricted to in-frame clones and leaves out a portion. The sample holds some 400,000 clones, more than 70% seen once. The sequenced sample consisted of peripheral blood. These receptor sequences come from a woman aged 30 to 39 with COVID-19, enrolled during active disease.

The chain employs TRBV2 and TRBJ1-6; D uncertain. There are 12 residues in the CDR3. V lost 7 bases and J 7 bases, leaving 8 bases between the germline ends. Germline V gives CDR1 SNHLY, CDR2 FYNNEI. The chain's CDR3 is CASNRGNSPLHF. CDR3 bases: TGTGCCAGCAATAGAGGGAATTCACCCCTCCACTTT.

The gene calls are TRBV25-1 and TRBJ2-2, with 10 bases matching TRBD2. CDR1 and CDR2 from the germline V gene are MGHDK and SYGVNS. This CDR3 comprises 15 residues. The ends lost 3 bases at V and 5 bases at J; junction bases unmatched: 3. Here the CDR3 reads CASSDLAGETGELFF. The CDR3 coding sequence is TGTGCCAGCAGTGATCTAGCGGGAGAAACCGGGGAGCTGTTTTTT.